These T cell receptor beta chains were read from a single sample in a study of T cells in Graves' hyperthyroidism and ophthalmopathy. Via MiXCR, TCRdb re-called the multiplex PCR reads, giving one row per CDR3 protein. The data show 300,000 to 500,000 distinct CDR3 sequences, 15% seen once. The sequenced sample was blood. The receptors were sampled from a woman in her 30s with Graves' hyperthyroidism. Both conserved end residues are part of each CDR3. Fields, in order: clone size, J gene, D gene, V gene, CDR3 protein, CDR3 DNA. A D gene is named only where the DNA matches it firmly. The size field is filled for only some rows; it gives once, few, many or a size class.

>.|TRBJ2-1|.|TRBV5-1
CASRLTGEPYNEQFF
TGCGCCAGCCGACTTACAGGAGAACCTTACAATGAGCAGTTCTTC
>few|TRBJ2-7|TRBD2|TRBV6-1
CASIPGASGSYEQYF
TGTGCCAGCATTCCAGGGGCCAGCGGGAGCTACGAGCAGTACTTC
>few|TRBJ2-5|TRBD1|TRBV10-3
CAISESGTNRGQETQYF
TGTGCCATCAGTGAGTCGGGAACAAACAGGGGGCAGGAGACCCAGTACTTC
>.|TRBJ2-7|TRBD2|TRBV19
CASSVSGATYEQYF
TGTGCCAGTAGTGTTAGCGGGGCAACCTACGAGCAGTACTTC
>few|TRBJ2-6|.|TRBV7-2
CASSATFWTASGANVLTF
TGTGCCAGCAGCGCCACGTTTTGGACAGCCTCTGGGGCCAACGTCCTGACTTTC
>many|TRBJ1-2|TRBD1|TRBV6-2/TRBV6-3
CASSEGDRYYGYTF
TGTGCCAGCAGTGAGGGGGACAGATACTATGGCTACACCTTC
>few|TRBJ2-1|TRBD1|TRBV24-1
CATSDGGQGVGHEQFF
TGTGCCACCAGTGACGGGGGACAGGGGGTCGGCCATGAGCAGTTCTTC
>few|TRBJ1-5|.|TRBV29-1
CSARDINQPQHF
TGCAGCGCTCGGGACATAAATCAGCCCCAGCATTTT
>.|TRBJ1-5|.|TRBV30
CAWRAGRNQPQHF
TGTGCCTGGAGGGCAGGGCGGAATCAGCCCCAGCATTTT
>.|TRBJ2-7|TRBD2|TRBV29-1
CSVEREVPYEQYF
TGCAGCGTTGAGCGGGAGGTCCCCTACGAGCAGTACTTC
>many|TRBJ2-3|.|TRBV18
CASSPPSSTDTQYF
TGTGCCAGCTCACCACCCTCTAGCACAGATACGCAGTATTTT
>.|TRBJ2-7|TRBD2|TRBV7-9
CASSPTGGAVSYEQYF
TGTGCCAGCAGCCCGACGGGGGGGGCAGTATCCTACGAGCAGTACTTC
>many|TRBJ2-7|.|TRBV3-1
CASSSGSGLYEQYF
TGTGCCAGCAGCTCGGGTAGCGGACTCTACGAGCAGTACTTC
>many|TRBJ2-3|.|TRBV11-3
CVSSSGVPDTQYF
TGTGTCAGCAGCTCAGGGGTTCCGGATACGCAGTATTTT